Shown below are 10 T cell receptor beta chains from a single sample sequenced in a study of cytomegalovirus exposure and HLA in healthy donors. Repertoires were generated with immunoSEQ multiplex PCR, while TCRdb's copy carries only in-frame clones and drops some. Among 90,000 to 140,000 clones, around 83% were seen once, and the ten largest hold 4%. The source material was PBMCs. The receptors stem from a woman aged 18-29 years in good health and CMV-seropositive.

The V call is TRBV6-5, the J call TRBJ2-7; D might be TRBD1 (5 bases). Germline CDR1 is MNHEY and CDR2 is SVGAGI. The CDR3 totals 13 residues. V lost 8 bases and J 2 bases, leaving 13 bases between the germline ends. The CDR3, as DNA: TGTGCCAGCCGAGACAGTGGGACCTACGAGCAGTACTTC. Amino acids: CASRDSGTYEQYF.

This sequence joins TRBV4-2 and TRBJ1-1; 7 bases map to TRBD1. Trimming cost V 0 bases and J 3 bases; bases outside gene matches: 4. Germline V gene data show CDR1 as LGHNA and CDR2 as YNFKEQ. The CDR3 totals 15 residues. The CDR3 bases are TGTGCCAGCAGCCAAGATAGGGGGCTGGACACTGAAGCTTTCTTT. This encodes CASSQDRGLDTEAFF.

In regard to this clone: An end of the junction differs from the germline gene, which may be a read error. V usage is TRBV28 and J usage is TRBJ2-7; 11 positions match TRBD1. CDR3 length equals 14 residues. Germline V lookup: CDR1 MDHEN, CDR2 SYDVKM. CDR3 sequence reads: CASSSGQGAGEGNF. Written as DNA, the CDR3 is TGTGCCAGCAGTTCCGGACAGGGGGCGGGAGAAGGTAACTTC.

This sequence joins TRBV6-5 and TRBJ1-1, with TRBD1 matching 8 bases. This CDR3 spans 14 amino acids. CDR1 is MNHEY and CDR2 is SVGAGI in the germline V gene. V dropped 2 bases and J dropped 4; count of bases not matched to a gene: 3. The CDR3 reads CASSYGQGVTEAFF. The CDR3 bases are TGTGCCAGCAGTTACGGACAGGGTGTCACTGAAGCTTTCTTT.

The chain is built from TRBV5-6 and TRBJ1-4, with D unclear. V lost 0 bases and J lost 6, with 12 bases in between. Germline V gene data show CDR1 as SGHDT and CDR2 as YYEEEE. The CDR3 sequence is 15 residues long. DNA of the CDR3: TGTGCCAGCAGCTTGGCCGCAGCGGTCGATGAAAAACTGTTTTTT. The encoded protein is CASSLAAAVDEKLFF. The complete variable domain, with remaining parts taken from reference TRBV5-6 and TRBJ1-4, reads DAGVTQSPTHLIKTRGQQVTLRCSPKSGHDTVSWYQQALGQGPQFIFQYYEEEERQRGNFPDRFSGHQFPNYSSELNVNALLLGDSALYLCASSLAAAVDEKLFFGSGTQLSVL.

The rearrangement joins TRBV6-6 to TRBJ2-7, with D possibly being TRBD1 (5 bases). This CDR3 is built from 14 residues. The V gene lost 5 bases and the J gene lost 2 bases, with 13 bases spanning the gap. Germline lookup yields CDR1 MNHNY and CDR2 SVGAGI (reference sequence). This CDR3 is CASSPQGRPYEQYF. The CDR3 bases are TGTGCCAGCAGTCCCCAGGGAAGACCCTACGAGCAGTACTTC.

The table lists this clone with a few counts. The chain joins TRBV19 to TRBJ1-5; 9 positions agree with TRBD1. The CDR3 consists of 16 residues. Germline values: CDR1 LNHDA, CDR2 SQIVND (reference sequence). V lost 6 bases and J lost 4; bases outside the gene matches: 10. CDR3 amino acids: CASSIRTGAKNQPQHF. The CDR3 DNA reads TGTGCCAGTAGCATCCGGACAGGGGCCAAGAATCAGCCCCAGCATTTT.

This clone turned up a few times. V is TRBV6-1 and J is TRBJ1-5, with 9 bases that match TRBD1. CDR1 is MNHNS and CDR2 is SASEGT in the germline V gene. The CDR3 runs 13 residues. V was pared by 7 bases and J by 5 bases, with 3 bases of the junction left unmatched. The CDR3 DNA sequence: TGTGCCAGCACTTGGACAGGGGATCAGCCCCAGCATTTT. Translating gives CASTWTGDQPQHF.

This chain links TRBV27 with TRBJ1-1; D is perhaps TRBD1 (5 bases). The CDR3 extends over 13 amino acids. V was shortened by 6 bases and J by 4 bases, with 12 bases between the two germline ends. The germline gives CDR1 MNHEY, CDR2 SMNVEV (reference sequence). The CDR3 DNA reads TGTGCCAGCAGGTTCGCGGGGGGCACTGAAGCTTTCTTT. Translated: CASRFAGGTEAFF.

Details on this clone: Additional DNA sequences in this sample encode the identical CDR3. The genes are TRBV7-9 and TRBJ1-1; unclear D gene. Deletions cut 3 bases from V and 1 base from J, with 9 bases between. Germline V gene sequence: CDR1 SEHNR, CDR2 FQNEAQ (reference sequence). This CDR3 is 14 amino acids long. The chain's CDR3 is CASSFSRSNTEAFF. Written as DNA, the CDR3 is TGTGCCAGCAGCTTTAGCCGTTCGAACACTGAAGCTTTCTTT.